Given below is one T cell receptor beta chain in context. Antigen: not known. This specimen belongs to a study of CD8+CD57+ T cells in acquired aplastic anemia. Study-level background: CD4+ and CD8+ cells, once sorted, gave DNA averaging about 3 ug. Study-level findings and limits: The study identified more than 25 CD8+ CDR3 sequences shared by patients and controls.

Template material for TCR beta VDJ and CDR3 profiling consisted of genomic DNA. TCRdb reanalysed the reads using MiXCR and keeps one entry per CDR3 protein. The profile covers approximately 200,000 distinct CDR3 sequences, with roughly half appearing a single time and approximately 16% taken by the ten largest. The clonotype was recovered from a human donor in good health, serving as a control. Sequenced input: sorted CD4+, CD8+, or CD8+CD57+ T cells (not recorded which) from PBMCs.

Here the CDR3 reads CASSLNPGIFDEQFF. CDR3 bases: TGTGCCAGCAGCTTAAACCCGGGGATTTTTGATGAGCAGTTCTTC. The chain carries TRBV7-3 and TRBJ2-1, with D perhaps matching TRBD2 (5 bases). The CDR3 contains 15 residues. V was shortened by 1 base and J by 8 bases, with 15 bases between the two germline ends. Per the germline V gene, CDR1 is SGHTA and CDR2 is FQGTGA. Full variable domain (rest looked up from reference TRBV7-3 and TRBJ2-1): GAGVSQTPSNKVTEKGKYVELRCDPISGHTALYWYRQSLGQGPEFLIYFQGTGAADDSGLPNDRFFAVRPEGSVSTLKIQRTERGDSAVYLCASSLNPGIFDEQFFGPGTRLTVL.